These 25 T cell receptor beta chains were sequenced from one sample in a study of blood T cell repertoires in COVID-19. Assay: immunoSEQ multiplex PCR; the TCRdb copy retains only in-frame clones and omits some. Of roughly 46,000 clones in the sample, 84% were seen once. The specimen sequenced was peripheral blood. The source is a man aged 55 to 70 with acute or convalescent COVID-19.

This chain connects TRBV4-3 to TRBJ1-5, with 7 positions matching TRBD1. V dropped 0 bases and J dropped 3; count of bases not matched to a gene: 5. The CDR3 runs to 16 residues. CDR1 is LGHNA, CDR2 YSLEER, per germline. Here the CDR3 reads CASSQEIGQANQPQHF. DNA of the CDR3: TGCGCCAGCAGCCAAGAAATCGGACAGGCCAATCAGCCCCAGCATTTT.

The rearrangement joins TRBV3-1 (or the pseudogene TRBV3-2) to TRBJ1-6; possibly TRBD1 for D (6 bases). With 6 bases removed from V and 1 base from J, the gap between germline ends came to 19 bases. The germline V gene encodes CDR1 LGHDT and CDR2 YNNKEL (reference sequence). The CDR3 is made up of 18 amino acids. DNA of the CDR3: TGTGCCAGCAGGGGGTCCAGGGGCGGTTGGTCCTATAATTCACCCCTCCACTTT. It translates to CASRGSRGGWSYNSPLHF.

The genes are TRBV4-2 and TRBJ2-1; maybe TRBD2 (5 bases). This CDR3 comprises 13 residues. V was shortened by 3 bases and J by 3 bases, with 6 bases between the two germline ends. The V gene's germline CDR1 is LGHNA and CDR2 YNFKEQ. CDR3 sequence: CASSQEDYNEQFF. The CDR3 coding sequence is TGTGCCAGCAGCCAGGAGGACTACAATGAGCAGTTCTTC.

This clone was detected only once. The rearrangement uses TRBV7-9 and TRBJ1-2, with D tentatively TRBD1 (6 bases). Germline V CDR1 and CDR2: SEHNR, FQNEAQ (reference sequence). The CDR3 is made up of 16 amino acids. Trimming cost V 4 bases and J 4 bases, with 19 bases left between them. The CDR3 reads CASSWTRDTYVYGYTF. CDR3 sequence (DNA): TGTGCCAGCAGCTGGACCCGGGACACGTACGTCTATGGCTACACCTTC.

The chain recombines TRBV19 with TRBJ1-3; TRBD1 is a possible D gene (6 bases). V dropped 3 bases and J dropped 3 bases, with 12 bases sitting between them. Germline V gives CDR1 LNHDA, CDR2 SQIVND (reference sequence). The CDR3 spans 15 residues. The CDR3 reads CASSIPGAGGNTIYF. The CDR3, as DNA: TGTGCCAGTAGTATCCCAGGGGCAGGTGGAAACACCATATATTTT.

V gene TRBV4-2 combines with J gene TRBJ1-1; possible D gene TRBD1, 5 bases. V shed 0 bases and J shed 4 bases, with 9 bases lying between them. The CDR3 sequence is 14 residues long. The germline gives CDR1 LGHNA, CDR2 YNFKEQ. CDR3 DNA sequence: TGTGCCAGCAGCCAAGAGCGGGGGAGCACTGAAGCTTTCTTT. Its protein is CASSQERGSTEAFF.

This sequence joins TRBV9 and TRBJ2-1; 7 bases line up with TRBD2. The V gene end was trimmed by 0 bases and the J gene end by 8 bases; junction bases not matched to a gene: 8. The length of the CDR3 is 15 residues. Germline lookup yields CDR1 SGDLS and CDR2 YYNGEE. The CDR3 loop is CASSVEDYRGDEQFF. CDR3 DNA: TGTGCCAGCAGCGTAGAAGACTACCGGGGGGATGAGCAGTTCTTC.

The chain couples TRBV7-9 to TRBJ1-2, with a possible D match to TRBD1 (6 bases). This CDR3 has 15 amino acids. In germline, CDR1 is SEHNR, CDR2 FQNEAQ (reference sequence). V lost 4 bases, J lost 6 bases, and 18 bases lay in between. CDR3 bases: TGTGCCAGCAGCTCCACCAGGGGAAGTTTGGATGGCTACACCTTC. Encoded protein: CASSSTRGSLDGYTF. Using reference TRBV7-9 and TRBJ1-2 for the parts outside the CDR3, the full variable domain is DTGVSQNPRHKITKRGQNVTFRCDPISEHNRLYWYRQTLGQGPEFLTYFQNEAQLEKSRLLSDRFSAERPKGSFSTLEIQRTEQGDSAMYLCASSSTRGSLDGYTFGSGTRLTVV.

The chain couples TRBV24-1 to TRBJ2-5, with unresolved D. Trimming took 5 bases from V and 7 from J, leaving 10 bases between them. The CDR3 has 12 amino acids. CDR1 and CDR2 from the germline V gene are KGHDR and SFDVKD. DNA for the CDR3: TGTGCCACCAGTGGATTACCAGGGACCCAGTACTTC. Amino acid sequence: CATSGLPGTQYF.

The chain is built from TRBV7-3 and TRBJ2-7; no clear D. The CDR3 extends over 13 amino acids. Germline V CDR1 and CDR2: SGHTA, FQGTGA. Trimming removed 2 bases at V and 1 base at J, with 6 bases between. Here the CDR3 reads CASSLLGSYEQYF. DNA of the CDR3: TGTGCCAGCAGCTTACTAGGTTCCTACGAGCAGTACTTC. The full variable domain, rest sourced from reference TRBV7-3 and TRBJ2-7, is GAGVSQTPSNKVTEKGKYVELRCDPISGHTALYWYRQSLGQGPEFLIYFQGTGAADDSGLPNDRFFAVRPEGSVSTLKIQRTERGDSAVYLCASSLLGSYEQYFGPGTRLTVT.

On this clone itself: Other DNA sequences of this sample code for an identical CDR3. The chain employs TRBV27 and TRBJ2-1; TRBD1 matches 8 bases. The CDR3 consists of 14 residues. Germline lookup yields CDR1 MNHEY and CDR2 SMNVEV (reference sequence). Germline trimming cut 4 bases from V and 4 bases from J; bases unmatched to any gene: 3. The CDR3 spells CASSSGTGYNEQFF. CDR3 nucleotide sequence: TGTGCCAGCAGTTCCGGGACAGGATACAATGAGCAGTTCTTC.

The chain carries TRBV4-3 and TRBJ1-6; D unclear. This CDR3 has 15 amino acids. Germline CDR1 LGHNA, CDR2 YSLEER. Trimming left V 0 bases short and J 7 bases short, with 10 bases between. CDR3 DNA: TGCGCCAGCAGCCAAGATGTGGCAGTAAATTCACCCCTCCACTTT. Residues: CASSQDVAVNSPLHF.

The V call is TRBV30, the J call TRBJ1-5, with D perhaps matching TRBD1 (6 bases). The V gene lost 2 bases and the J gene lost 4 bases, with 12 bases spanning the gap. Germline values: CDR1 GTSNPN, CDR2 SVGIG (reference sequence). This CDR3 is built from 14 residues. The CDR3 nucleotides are TGTGCCTGGAGTACCTTAGACAGGAATCAGCCCCAGCATTTT. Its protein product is CAWSTLDRNQPQHF.

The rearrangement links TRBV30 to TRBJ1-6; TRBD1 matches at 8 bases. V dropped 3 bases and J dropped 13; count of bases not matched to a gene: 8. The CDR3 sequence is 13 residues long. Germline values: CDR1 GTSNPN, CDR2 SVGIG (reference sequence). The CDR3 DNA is TGTGCCTGGAGAGGACAGGGACGGTCGCCCCTCCACTTT. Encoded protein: CAWRGQGRSPLHF.

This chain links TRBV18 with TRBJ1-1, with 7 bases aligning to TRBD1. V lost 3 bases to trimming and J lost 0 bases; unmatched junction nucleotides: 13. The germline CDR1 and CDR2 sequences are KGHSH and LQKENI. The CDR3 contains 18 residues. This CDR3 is CASSPPNRQGTMNTEAFF. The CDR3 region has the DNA TGTGCCAGCTCACCCCCAAATCGACAGGGTACTATGAACACTGAAGCTTTCTTT.

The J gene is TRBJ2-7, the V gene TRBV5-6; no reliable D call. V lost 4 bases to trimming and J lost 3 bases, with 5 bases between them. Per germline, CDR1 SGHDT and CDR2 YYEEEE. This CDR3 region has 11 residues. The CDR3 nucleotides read TGTGCCAGCAGCGACAACTACGAGCAGTACTTC. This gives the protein CASSDNYEQYF.

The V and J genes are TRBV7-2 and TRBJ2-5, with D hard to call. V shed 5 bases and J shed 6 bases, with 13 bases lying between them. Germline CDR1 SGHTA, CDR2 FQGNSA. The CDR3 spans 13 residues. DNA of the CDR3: TGTGCCAGCAGCACCCTCCTATTGCAGACCCAGTACTTC. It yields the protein CASSTLLLQTQYF.

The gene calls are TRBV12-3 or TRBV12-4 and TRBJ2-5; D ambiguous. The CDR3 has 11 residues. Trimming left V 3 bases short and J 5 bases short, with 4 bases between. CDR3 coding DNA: TGTGCCAGCAGTTTCGGGGAGACCCAGTACTTC. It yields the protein CASSFGETQYF.

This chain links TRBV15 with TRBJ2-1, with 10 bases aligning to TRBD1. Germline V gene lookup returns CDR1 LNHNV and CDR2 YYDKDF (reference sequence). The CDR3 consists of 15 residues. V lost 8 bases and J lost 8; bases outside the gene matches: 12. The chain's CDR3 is CATSFEGQGKDEQFF. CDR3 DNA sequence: TGTGCCACCTCCTTTGAGGGACAGGGGAAGGATGAGCAGTTCTTC. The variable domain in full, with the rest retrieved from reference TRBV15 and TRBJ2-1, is DAMVIQNPRYQVTQFGKPVTLSCSQTLNHNVMYWYQQKSSQAPKLLFHYYDKDFNNEADTPDNFQSRRPNTSFCFLDIRSPGLGDTAMYLCATSFEGQGKDEQFFGPGTRLTVL.

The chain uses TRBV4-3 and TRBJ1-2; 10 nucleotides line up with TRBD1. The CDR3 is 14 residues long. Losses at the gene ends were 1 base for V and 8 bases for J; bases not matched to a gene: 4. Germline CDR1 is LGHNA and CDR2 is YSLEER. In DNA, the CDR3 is TGCGCCAGCAGCCAAGCCGGGACAGGGGAGGGCTACACCTTC. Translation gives CASSQAGTGEGYTF.

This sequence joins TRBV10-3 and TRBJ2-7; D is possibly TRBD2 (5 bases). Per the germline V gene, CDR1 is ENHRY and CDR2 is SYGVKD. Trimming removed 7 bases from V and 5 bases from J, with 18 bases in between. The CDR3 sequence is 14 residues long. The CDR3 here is CAITLSEESNEQYF. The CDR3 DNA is TGTGCCATCACCCTCTCGGAGGAAAGCAACGAGCAGTACTTC.

As DNA, the CDR3 is TGTGCCAGCAGCGGATTGGCGGGGGGATCCACAGATACGCAGTATTTT. Protein sequence: CASSGLAGGSTDTQYF. This chain uses TRBV9 with TRBJ2-3; 8 nucleotides match TRBD2. Germline assignment: CDR1 SGDLS and CDR2 YYNGEE. V trimming: 3 bases; J trimming: 2 bases; junction bases outside the gene matches: 8. The CDR3 contains 16 residues.

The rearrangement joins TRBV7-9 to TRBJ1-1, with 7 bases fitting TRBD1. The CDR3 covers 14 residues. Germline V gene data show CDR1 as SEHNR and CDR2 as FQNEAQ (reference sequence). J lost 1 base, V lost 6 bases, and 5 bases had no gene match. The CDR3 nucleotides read TGTGCCAGCAGGCAGGGGGTGGGGAACACTGAAGCTTTCTTT. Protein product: CASRQGVGNTEAFF.

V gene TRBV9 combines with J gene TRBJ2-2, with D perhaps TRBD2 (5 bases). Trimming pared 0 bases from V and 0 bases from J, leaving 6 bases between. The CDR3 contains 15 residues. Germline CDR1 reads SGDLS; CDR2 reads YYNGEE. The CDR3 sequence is CASSVAGTNTGELFF. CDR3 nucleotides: TGTGCCAGCAGCGTAGCGGGAACGAACACCGGGGAGCTGTTTTTT.

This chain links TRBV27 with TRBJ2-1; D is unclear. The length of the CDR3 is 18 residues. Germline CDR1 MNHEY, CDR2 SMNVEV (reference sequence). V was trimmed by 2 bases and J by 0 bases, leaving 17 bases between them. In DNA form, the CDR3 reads TGTGCCAGCAGTTTACCCCCCCCCGAGGAGAGCTCCTACAATGAGCAGTTCTTC. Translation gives CASSLPPPEESSYNEQFF.